The 22 T cell receptor beta chains presented below share a single source sample, sequenced in a study of cytomegalovirus exposure and HLA in healthy donors. In the PCR, 60 Vbeta and 13 Jbeta primers were used. Only in-frame clones appear in the TCRdb table, and some are missing; sequencing was by immunoSEQ multiplex PCR. The sample yields around 65,000 clones, more than 75% seen once. Sequenced: PBMCs. The receptors originated from a girl aged 5-17 years in good health and CMV-seropositive.

V usage is TRBV25-1 and J usage is TRBJ2-1; 10 bases agree with TRBD1. CDR3 length: 14 amino acids. The V and J ends lost 3 bases and 6 bases, in that order; junction bases with no gene match: 2. The germline CDR1 and CDR2 sequences are MGHDK and SYGVNS. For the CDR3, the DNA is TGTGCCAGCAGTGAGGGACAGGGGCGCAATGAGCAGTTCTTC. This codes for CASSEGQGRNEQFF.

The chain recombines TRBV28 with TRBJ2-7, with D possibly being TRBD1 (6 bases). The germline gives CDR1 MDHEN, CDR2 SYDVKM. V was shortened by 8 bases and J by 3 bases, with 11 bases between the two germline ends. The CDR3 extends over 12 amino acids. CDR3 sequence: CASRAGDYEQYF. As DNA, the CDR3 is TGTGCCAGCCGCGCAGGGGACTACGAGCAGTACTTC.

J is TRBJ2-7 and V is TRBV4-3, with 8 nucleotides matching TRBD1. Germline trimming cut 0 bases from V and 5 bases from J; bases unmatched to any gene: 6. The CDR3 contains 15 residues. Germline V lookup: CDR1 LGHNA, CDR2 YSLEER. CDR3 in DNA: TGCGCCAGCAGCCAAGATCGGACAGGGCGGGACGAGCAGTACTTC. Amino acids: CASSQDRTGRDEQYF.

This clone was counted once. The rearrangement uses TRBV7-2 and TRBJ2-6; the D gene is possibly TRBD2 (5 bases). The ends were cut back, 9 bases at V and 2 bases at J, with 14 bases in the middle. The germline gives CDR1 SGHTA, CDR2 FQGNSA. The CDR3 is 15 amino acids. The CDR3 spells CASRDRPPGANVLTF. The CDR3 coding sequence is TGTGCCAGTCGGGATCGTCCCCCTGGGGCCAACGTCCTGACTTTC.

The gene calls are TRBV28 and TRBJ2-2, with D unclear. Germline V gene data show CDR1 as MDHEN and CDR2 as SYDVKM. V was cut by 8 bases and J by 8 bases, with 15 bases left in between. This CDR3 is 13 amino acids long. This chain's CDR3 is CASRSGGVGELFF. The CDR3 nucleotides read TGTGCCAGCCGATCGGGTGGTGTAGGGGAGCTGTTTTTT.

The rearrangement uses TRBV6-6 and TRBJ2-5; the match to TRBD2 covers 10 bases. Trimming removed 5 bases from V and 4 bases from J; junction bases left unmatched: 10. Germline assignment: CDR1 MNHNY and CDR2 SVGAGI (reference sequence). The CDR3 runs to 16 residues. The CDR3 is CASSLGTSEAVETQYF. The CDR3 DNA follows: TGTGCCAGCAGTCTCGGGACTAGCGAGGCGGTAGAGACCCAGTACTTC.

The chain is built from TRBV30 and TRBJ1-2; no reliable D call. The length of the CDR3 is 16 residues. V was clipped by 3 bases and J by 3 bases, with 20 bases between them. Germline loops: CDR1 GTSNPN, CDR2 SVGIG (reference sequence). The CDR3 loop is CAWSLQTVPVDYGYTF. CDR3 nucleotides: TGTGCCTGGAGCCTCCAAACAGTGCCTGTTGACTATGGCTACACCTTC. Based on the CDR3 plus reference TRBV30 and TRBJ1-2, the full variable domain is SQTIHQWPATLVQPVGSPLSLECTVEGTSNPNLYWYRQAAGRGLQLLFYSVGIGQISSEVPQNLSASRPQDRQFILSSKKLLLSDSGFYLCAWSLQTVPVDYGYTFGSGTRLTVV.

Only a few counts were recorded for this clone. The V gene is TRBV5-1, the J gene TRBJ2-7, with a possible D match to TRBD1 (6 bases). This CDR3 comprises 14 residues. The germline gives CDR1 SGHRS, CDR2 YFSETQ. The V end lost 4 bases, the J end lost 6 bases, and 17 bases lay between the germline ends. The CDR3 nucleotides read TGCGCCAGCAGCATTGGACAGACACCCCGCGAGCAGTACTTC. Its protein product is CASSIGQTPREQYF.

The gene calls are TRBV28 and TRBJ2-7; a possible D gene is TRBD1 (6 bases). Germline V gene data show CDR1 as MDHEN and CDR2 as SYDVKM. The CDR3 loop spans 12 amino acids. V was clipped by 2 bases and J by 4 bases, with 6 bases between them. The DNA of the CDR3 is TGTGCCAGCAGTTTAAGGGGGTACGAGCAGTACTTC. Translated: CASSLRGYEQYF.

The table lists this clone with a few counts. The chain links TRBV6-1 to TRBJ1-6; tentative D call: TRBD1 (6 bases). The CDR3 totals 15 residues. Germline values: CDR1 MNHNS, CDR2 SASEGT. With 2 bases removed from V and 6 bases from J, the gap between germline ends came to 11 bases. The CDR3 nucleotides are TGTGCCAGCAGTGAACTCAGGGGCCGTAATTCACCCCTCCACTTT. This gives the protein CASSELRGRNSPLHF.

The rearrangement links TRBV9 to TRBJ1-4; TRBD1 aligns across 8 bases. This CDR3 is 16 amino acids long. The germline V gene encodes CDR1 SGDLS and CDR2 YYNGEE. Unmatched junction bases numbered 8, after V lost 4 bases and J lost 3 bases. CDR3: CASSKDRAASNEKLFF. The CDR3 nucleotides read TGTGCCAGCAGCAAGGACAGGGCAGCGTCTAATGAAAAACTGTTTTTT. Based on the CDR3 plus reference TRBV9 and TRBJ1-4, the full variable domain is DSGVTQTPKHLITATGQRVTLRCSPRSGDLSVYWYQQSLDQGLQFLIQYYNGEERAKGNILERFSAQQFPDLHSELNLSSLELGDSALYFCASSKDRAASNEKLFFGSGTQLSVL.

The chain joins TRBV10-3 to TRBJ2-5, with D perhaps matching TRBD2 (6 bases). This CDR3 is 13 amino acids long. Germline CDR1 and CDR2: ENHRY and SYGVKD. V was shortened by 8 bases and J by 1 base, with 11 bases between the two germline ends. Here the CDR3 DNA reads TGTGCCATCCGGGGGACTGTCCAAGAGACCCAGTACTTC. Encoded protein: CAIRGTVQETQYF.

A few counts support this clone. The chain employs TRBV2 and TRBJ1-5; 8 bases are a match to TRBD1. Trimming at V came to 6 bases and at J to 7 bases, leaving 5 bases not matched to a gene. Germline V gives CDR1 SNHLY, CDR2 FYNNEI. The CDR3 spans 13 residues. CDR3 in amino acids: CASSRGLLQPQHF. DNA of the CDR3: TGTGCCAGCAGCAGGGGGCTTTTGCAGCCCCAGCATTTT.

This clone appeared a single time. The chain couples TRBV19 to TRBJ1-2; 8 bases map to TRBD1. V was pared by 8 bases and J by 3 bases, with 5 bases of the junction left unmatched. Germline V gene data show CDR1 as LNHDA and CDR2 as SQIVND (reference sequence). The CDR3 runs 13 residues. CDR3 region: CASEDRVYYGYTF. CDR3 bases: TGTGCCAGTGAGGACAGGGTTTACTATGGCTACACCTTC.

The rearrangement links TRBV5-1 to TRBJ2-7, with D tentatively TRBD1 (6 bases). CDR3 length: 14 amino acids. Germline CDR1 reads SGHRS; CDR2 reads YFSETQ. V lost 0 bases to trimming and J lost 1 base, with 8 bases between them. CDR3 protein: CASSLAGHSYEQYF. In DNA, the CDR3 is TGCGCCAGCAGCTTGGCGGGACATTCCTACGAGCAGTACTTC.

The chain links TRBV7-2 to TRBJ1-2, with TRBD1 identical over 10 bases. With 5 bases clipped from V and 5 bases from J, the junction kept 8 bases outside the gene matches. The CDR3 is 15 amino acids. CDR1 is SGHTA and CDR2 is FQGNSA in the germline V gene. DNA of the CDR3: TGTGCCAGCAGCCCCGGGACAGGGGATGGGTATGGCTACACCTTC. The encoded protein is CASSPGTGDGYGYTF.

This chain joins TRBV14 and TRBJ2-5, with D perhaps matching TRBD2 (5 bases). The J call is uncertain, as TRBJ2-7 better fits the DNA end. CDR1 SGHDN and CDR2 FVKESK come from the germline V gene. This CDR3 region has 14 residues. The CDR3 coding sequence is TGTGCCAGCAGCCCCTCGGGGTCGGTCTACGAGCAGTACTTC. Translated, it gives CASSPSGSVYEQYF.

This clone occurred a few times. The chain links TRBV4-3 to TRBJ1-4; 9 nucleotides line up with TRBD1. V was pared by 2 bases and J by 8 bases, with 6 bases of the junction left unmatched. The CDR3 is made up of 15 amino acids. Germline-derived CDR1 and CDR2 are LGHNA and YSLEER. Written as DNA, the CDR3 is TGCGCCAGCAGCCAAAACAGGGGGCTCGGGGAAAAACTGTTTTTT. Residues: CASSQNRGLGEKLFF.

V usage is TRBV6-4 and J usage is TRBJ1-1, with no clear D. Per the germline V gene, CDR1 is MRHNA and CDR2 is SNTAGT. This CDR3 is built from 13 residues. V dropped 2 bases and J dropped 4 bases, with 8 bases sitting between them. The CDR3 loop reads CASSDGGITEAFF. The DNA for the CDR3 is TGTGCCAGCAGTGACGGAGGAATCACTGAAGCTTTCTTT.

CDR3 sequence reads: CASSPPTATNEKLFF. CDR3 sequence (DNA): TGTGCCAGCAGTCCACCGACAGCAACTAATGAAAAACTGTTTTTT. V is TRBV28 and J is TRBJ1-4, with a tentative D call TRBD1 (5 bases). This CDR3 is built from 15 residues. CDR1 and CDR2 (germline): MDHEN, SYDVKM. Trimming removed 5 bases from V and 0 bases from J, with 10 bases in between.

The chain has TRBV15 and TRBJ2-5, with 9 positions matching TRBD2. V trimming: 5 bases; J trimming: 2 bases; junction bases outside the gene matches: 12. The CDR3 is 17 amino acids. Germline V CDR1 and CDR2: LNHNV, YYDKDF (reference sequence). DNA for the CDR3: TGTGCCACCAGCGGTTGGGCGGGAGGGGGCTTACAAGAGACCCAGTACTTC. It is translated as CATSGWAGGGLQETQYF.

The chain carries TRBV7-6 and TRBJ2-5, with D uncertain. The CDR3 covers 13 residues. Germline CDR1 reads SGHVS; CDR2 reads FNYEAQ. The V end was cut by 2 bases, the J end by 4 bases, with 8 bases between. The CDR3 sequence: CASSLRSRETQYF. Here the CDR3 DNA reads TGTGCCAGCAGCTTAAGGAGCCGAGAGACCCAGTACTTC.